The 10 T cell receptor beta chains below were found in one sample sequenced in a study of breast tumors, draining lymph nodes, adjacent tissues. Breast cancer patients provided tissue from their axillary draining lymph nodes. MiXCR, run by TCRdb on the multiplex PCR reads, gives a single entry per CDR3 protein. The sample lists 200,000 to 300,000 distinct CDR3 sequences, about 30% occurring once. The sample consisted of axillary lymph node tissue. The source of these receptors is a female donor with breast cancer. Some clones in this sample may be carry-over from other donors' samples.

This clonotype has a handful of counts. The chain recombines TRBV3-1 with TRBJ1-5; no reliable D call. V shed 4 bases and J shed 6 bases, with 13 bases lying between them. The CDR3 consists of 14 residues. CDR1 LGHDT and CDR2 YNNKEL come from the germline V gene (reference sequence). This CDR3 is CASSPHNLGQPQHF. CDR3 DNA sequence: TGTGCCAGCAGCCCCCATAATTTAGGTCAGCCCCAGCATTTT.

About this clonotype: A read error may produce the germline difference seen at one junction end. The chain employs TRBV7-2 and TRBJ2-3; D not resolved. The V gene's germline CDR1 is SGHTA and CDR2 FQGNSA. This CDR3 is built from 14 residues. DNA for the CDR3: TGTGCCAGCAGTTTGGAGTCAGGCACAGATATGCAGTATTTT. Protein: CASSLESGTDMQYF.

The chain recombines TRBV25-1 with TRBJ2-1; 12 bases align to TRBD2. Germline V gives CDR1 MGHDK, CDR2 SYGVNS. Unmatched junction bases numbered 10, after V lost 4 bases and J lost 6 bases. The CDR3 loop spans 17 amino acids. The CDR3 region has the DNA TGTGCCAGCAGTGCTAGGAGTCTAGCGGGAGGGATCAATGAGCAGTTCTTC. Protein: CASSARSLAGGINEQFF.

On this clonotype: At one end, the junction sequence differs from germline, possibly due to a read error. The chain combines TRBV7-8 with TRBJ2-7, with 10 positions matching TRBD2. This CDR3 region has 17 residues. CDR1 and CDR2 (germline): SGHVS, FQNEAQ. CDR3 sequence reads: CACSLARASGSSYEQYF. The CDR3, as DNA: TGTGCCTGCAGCTTAGCGCGGGCTAGCGGGAGCTCCTACGAGCAGTACTTC.

J is TRBJ2-7 and V is TRBV5-5, with 9 bases matching TRBD2. CDR1 and CDR2 from the germline V gene are SGHKS and YYEKEE (reference sequence). The V gene end was trimmed by 1 base and the J gene end by 2 bases; junction bases not matched to a gene: 13. The CDR3 runs to 18 residues. CDR3 nucleotide sequence: TGTGCCAGCAGCTTGTTCCCATGGTTAGCGGGAGAAACCTACGAGCAGTACTTC. It translates to CASSLFPWLAGETYEQYF.

The chain joins TRBV6-1 to TRBJ2-2; the match to TRBD2 covers 12 bases. Trimming cost V 6 bases and J 7 bases; bases outside gene matches: 12. From germline, CDR1 is MNHNS and CDR2 SASEGT. CDR3 length equals 17 residues. CDR3 region: CASSALAGGHLSGELFF. CDR3 coding DNA: TGTGCCAGCAGCGCTCTAGCGGGAGGGCATCTCAGCGGGGAGCTGTTTTTT.

This clonotype has a count of ten or more. The rearrangement joins TRBV9 to TRBJ2-2; D may match TRBD1 or TRBD2 (5 bases each). There are 13 residues in the CDR3. The V gene's germline CDR1 is SGDLS and CDR2 YYNGEE. V lost 0 bases to trimming and J lost 8 bases, with 8 bases between them. CDR3 DNA: TGTGCCAGCAGCGTAGGAGGGGATGGGGAGCTGTTTTTT. Amino acid sequence: CASSVGGDGELFF.

This clonotype has at least ten counts. The chain is built from TRBV5-8 and TRBJ2-1; D is unclear. The CDR3 runs 12 residues. Trimming cost V 2 bases and J 6 bases, with 6 bases left between them. Germline CDR1 is SGHTS and CDR2 is YDEGEE. CDR3 sequence (DNA): TGTGCCAGCAGCTTCGGGTCCAATGAGCAGTTCTTC. Translating it yields CASSFGSNEQFF.

As concerns this clonotype: This could be a read error, since a much larger clone is one nucleotide away. The chain combines TRBV19 with TRBJ2-2, with 12 bases lining up with TRBD1. Losses at the gene ends were 4 bases for V and 4 bases for J; bases not matched to a gene: 7. CDR1 LNHDA and CDR2 SQIVND come from the germline V gene (reference sequence). CDR3 length equals 17 residues. This CDR3 is CASSTGTGGSVTGELFF. CDR3 nucleotide sequence: TGTGCCAGTAGTACCGGGACAGGGGGCAGTGTCACCGGGGAGCTGTTTTTT.

This clonotype was found many times. The V call is TRBV11-3, the J call TRBJ2-2; 9 bases are a match to TRBD2. There are 15 residues in the CDR3. Trimming took 3 bases from V and 4 from J; bases not matched to a gene: 3. Germline assignment: CDR1 SGHNT and CDR2 YENEEA. This chain's CDR3 is CASSFSSGITGELFF. The DNA of the CDR3 is TGTGCCAGCAGCTTTTCTAGCGGGATCACCGGGGAGCTGTTTTTT.